This T cell receptor beta chain came from a study of blood T cell repertoires in COVID-19. Germline V gene data show CDR1 as MNHEY and CDR2 as SVGEGT. V lost 5 bases, J lost 5 bases, and 6 bases lay in between. The CDR3 has 11 residues. Here immunoSEQ multiplex PCR was the method, and the copy in TCRdb shows in-frame clones only, minus some. The data hold approximately 300,000 clones, with about 88% observed a single time. The Seattle patients joined while their infection was active and were tracked longitudinally afterward. Sequences were obtained from peripheral blood. The chain links TRBV6-2 or TRBV6-3 to TRBJ2-5; TRBD1 is a possible D gene (6 bases). The sequence was collected from a young woman with COVID-19, enrolled during active disease. CDR3 in amino acids: CASSRGETQYF. CDR3 DNA: TGTGCCAGCAGTAGGGGGGAGACCCAGTACTTC.